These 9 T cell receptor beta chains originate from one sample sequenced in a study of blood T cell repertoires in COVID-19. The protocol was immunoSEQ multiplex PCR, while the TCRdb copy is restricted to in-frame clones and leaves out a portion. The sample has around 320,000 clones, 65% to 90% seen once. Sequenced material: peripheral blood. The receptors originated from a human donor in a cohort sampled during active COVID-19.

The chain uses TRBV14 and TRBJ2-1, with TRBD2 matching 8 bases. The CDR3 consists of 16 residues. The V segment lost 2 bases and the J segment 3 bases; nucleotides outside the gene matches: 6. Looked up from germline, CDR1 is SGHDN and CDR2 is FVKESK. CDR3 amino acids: CASSQSRGGVYNEQFF. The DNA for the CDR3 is TGTGCCAGCAGCCAATCCCGGGGGGGGGTCTACAATGAGCAGTTCTTC.

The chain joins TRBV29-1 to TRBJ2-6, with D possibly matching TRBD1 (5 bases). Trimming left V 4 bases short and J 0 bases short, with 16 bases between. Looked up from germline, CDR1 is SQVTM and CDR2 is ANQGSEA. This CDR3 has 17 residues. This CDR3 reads CSVGGQGDDSGANVLTF. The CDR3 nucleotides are TGCAGCGTTGGTGGTCAGGGCGATGACTCTGGGGCCAACGTCCTGACTTTC.

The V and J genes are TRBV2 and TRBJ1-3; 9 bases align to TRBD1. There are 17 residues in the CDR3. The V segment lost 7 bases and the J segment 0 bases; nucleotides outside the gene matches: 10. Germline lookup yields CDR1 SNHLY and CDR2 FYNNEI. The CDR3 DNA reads TGTGCCAGCATCAAACCGGGACAGGGTATCTCTGGAAACACCATATATTTT. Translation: CASIKPGQGISGNTIYF.

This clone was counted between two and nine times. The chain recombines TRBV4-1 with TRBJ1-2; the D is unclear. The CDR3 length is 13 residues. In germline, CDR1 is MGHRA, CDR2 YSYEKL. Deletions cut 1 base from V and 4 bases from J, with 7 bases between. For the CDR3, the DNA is TGCGCCAGCAGCCAAGTCGGACTCTATGGCTACACCTTC. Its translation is CASSQVGLYGYTF.

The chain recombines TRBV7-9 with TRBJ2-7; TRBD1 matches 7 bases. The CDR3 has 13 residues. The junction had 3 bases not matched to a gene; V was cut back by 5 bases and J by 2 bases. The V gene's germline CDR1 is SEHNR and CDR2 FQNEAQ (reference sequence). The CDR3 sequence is CASSRQGPYEQYF. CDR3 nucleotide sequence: TGTGCCAGCAGCCGACAGGGCCCCTACGAGCAGTACTTC.

Here the CDR3 DNA reads TGTGCCACCAGTGATTTGAGAATCCGGGACAGGGGGAGCTCTGGGGCCAACGTCCTGACTTTC. Protein sequence: CATSDLRIRDRGSSGANVLTF. The chain carries TRBV24-1 and TRBJ2-6; TRBD1 matches 11 bases. Unmatched junction bases numbered 9, after V lost 0 bases and J lost 0 bases. Per germline, CDR1 KGHDR and CDR2 SFDVKD. This CDR3 is built from 21 residues.

CDR3 DNA sequence: TGTGCCAGCAGCCAACGATCTAGCGGCTACACCTTC. It translates to CASSQRSSGYTF. The V and J genes are TRBV3-1 (or the pseudogene TRBV3-2) and TRBJ1-2; D not certain. V lost 2 bases to trimming and J lost 8 bases, with 9 bases between them. CDR1 LGHDT and CDR2 YNNKEL come from the germline V gene (reference sequence). The length of the CDR3 is 12 residues.

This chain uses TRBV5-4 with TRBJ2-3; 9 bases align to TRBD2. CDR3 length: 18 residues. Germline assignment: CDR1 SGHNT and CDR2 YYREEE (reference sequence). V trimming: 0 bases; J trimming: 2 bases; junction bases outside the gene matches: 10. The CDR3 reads CASSLEVAGDQNTDTQYF. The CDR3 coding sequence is TGTGCCAGCAGCTTGGAAGTAGCGGGGGACCAAAACACAGATACGCAGTATTTT.

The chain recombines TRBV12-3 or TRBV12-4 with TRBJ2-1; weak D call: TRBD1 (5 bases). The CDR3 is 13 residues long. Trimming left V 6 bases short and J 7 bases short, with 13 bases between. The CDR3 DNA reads TGTGCCAGCAGCCTTCTGGACAAGAATGAGCAGTTCTTC. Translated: CASSLLDKNEQFF.